This record looks at one T cell receptor (beta chain) sequence and its context. The antigen is unknown. Vbeta (60) and Jbeta (13) primers were used in the PCR. Authors' processing steps: About 11 million of tens of millions of unique TCR beta chains were shared, per a later count. The protocol was immunoSEQ multiplex PCR, while the TCRdb copy is restricted to in-frame clones and leaves out a portion. Clonal size and the V and J genes are those of that table, whereas D and trimming came from the DNA. The sample gives more than 110,000 clones, about 80% of which show up once; 1% to 1.5% is in the top ten. The CDR3 totals 12 residues. Looked up from germline, CDR1 is SGHNT and CDR2 is YYREEE (reference sequence). The J segment lost 10 bases and the V segment lost 0 bases, leaving 2 bases of the junction unmatched. This record comes from a study of cytomegalovirus exposure and HLA in healthy donors. Study overall: Of the donors genotyped, several hundred in all, 75% to 90% fell in the Caucasian-associated ancestry cluster. General study points: Most observed TCR sequences were rare, whereas some public TCRs were detected in many donors.

The sequencing input was PBMCs. This clonotype originated in a male donor in good health and CMV-seropositive. The rearrangement joins TRBV5-4 to TRBJ2-3, with 7 bases aligning to TRBD1. CDR3 sequence: CASSLVGQSQYF. The CDR3 DNA reads as TGTGCCAGCAGCTTGGTGGGACAGTCGCAGTATTTT. Full variable domain (remainder filled in from reference TRBV5-4 and TRBJ2-3): ETGVTQSPTHLIKTRGQQVTLRCSSQSGHNTVSWYQQALGQGPQFIFQYYREEENGRGNFPPRFSGLQFPNYSSELNVNALELDDSALYLCASSLVGQSQYFGPGTRLTVL.